This paragraph covers one T cell receptor (beta chain) sequence. This specimen comes from a study of blood T cell repertoires in COVID-19. Overall study: Collection of acute and convalescent COVID-19 samples took place in the United States, Italy and Spain. The cDNA or gDNA used as material had been derived from T cells, B-cell-depleted T cells, or PBMCs.

The method was immunoSEQ multiplex PCR; TCRdb's version includes in-frame clones alone and lacks a portion of them. The repertoire holds some 200,000 clones, with 87% as singletons. Per the germline V gene, CDR1 is GTSNPN and CDR2 is SVGIG (reference sequence). The germline V and J ends were trimmed by 4 bases and 4 bases, with 16 bases remaining between them. The CDR3 extends over 14 amino acids. Participants were aged roughly 18 to 89 years, lived in 20 to 25 US areas, and enrolled virtually. Participant reports of clinical history set cohort assignment. Sequenced input: PBMCs or T cells enriched from blood (not recorded which). The chain joins TRBV30 to TRBJ1-2; a possible D gene is TRBD1 (6 bases). The receptor comes from a woman aged 25 to 45 who had recovered from COVID-19. CDR3 nucleotide sequence: TGTGCCTGGACTCACCCCAGGGGATCCTATGGCTACACCTTC. It codes for CAWTHPRGSYGYTF. Combining the CDR3 with reference TRBV30 and TRBJ1-2 gives the whole variable domain SQTIHQWPATLVQPVGSPLSLECTVEGTSNPNLYWYRQAAGRGLQLLFYSVGIGQISSEVPQNLSASRPQDRQFILSSKKLLLSDSGFYLCAWTHPRGSYGYTFGSGTRLTVV.